The clone carrying this T cell receptor (beta chain) rates as medium-sized. The antigen is not known. These data come from a study of metastatic and nonmetastatic thyroid tumors. Study in general: From malignant and benign thyroid patients, repertoires in blood and in tumor or nodule tissue were compared.

CDR3 length equals 15 residues. V was trimmed by 2 bases and J by 0 bases, leaving 11 bases between them. Germline-derived CDR1 and CDR2 are MNHEY and SMNVEV (reference sequence). Whole-study findings and limits: TCR beta diversity was reportedly significantly higher in malignant thyroid tumors than benign nodules, in blood and tumor.

Until they underwent thyroid surgery, no patient had received any treatment. TCRdb re-called the PCR reads via MiXCR. The data contain tens of thousands of clones, under 25% of them singletons. The genes are TRBV27 and TRBJ2-7; tentative D call: TRBD2 (5 bases). This sequence originates from a female donor with papillary thyroid cancer or a benign thyroid nodule (not recorded which). Some clones in this sample may be carry-over from other donors' samples. Sample: tumor tissue. The CDR3 DNA reads TGTGCCAGCAGTTTAACTGGACTGGCCTCCTACGAGCAGTACTTC. This sequence encodes CASSLTGLASYEQYF.